A selection of T cell receptor beta chains follows, all from one sample in a study of T cell responses to AZD1222 COVID-19 vaccine. The assay was immunoSEQ multiplex PCR, and TCRdb's table has in-frame clones only and misses some. The data show around 120,000 clones, more than 85% seen once. The sequences come from peripheral blood, collected on day 0 of AZD1222 vaccination. The receptor set was obtained from an adult in good health. Each CDR3 is given with its conserved first and last residue. The D gene is left open where the match is weak. Not all rows give a size; the values are once, few, many and, for expanded clones, a class.

TGTGCCAGCAGTATCGGGGATTCACCCCTCCACTTT,CASSIGDSPLHF,TRBV2,-,-,TRBJ1-6
TGCGCCAGCAGCCAAGGCCGACTAGCCGTCCCGGAGACCCAGTACTTC,CASSQGRLAVPETQYF,TRBV4-1,TRBD2,-,TRBJ2-5
TGTGCCAGCACCCTGGGCGGACCCAATCAGCCCCAGCATTTT,CASTLGGPNQPQHF,TRBV13,-,-,TRBJ1-5
TGTGCCAGCTCACCTAGCGGGAGTGACGAGCAGTACTTC,CASSPSGSDEQYF,TRBV18,TRBD2,-,TRBJ2-7
TGCAGTGCTAGTTTCGGGGGACTAGCGGGTAGCACAGATACGCAGTATTTT,CSASFGGLAGSTDTQYF,TRBV20-1,TRBD2,-,TRBJ2-3
TGTGCCAGCTCGATGGACAGATCTGGAAACACCATATATTTT,CASSMDRSGNTIYF,TRBV18,-,-,TRBJ1-3
TGTGCCAGCAGCCCGGGAGGGACGAACACCGGGGAGCTGTTTTTT,CASSPGGTNTGELFF,TRBV7-8,TRBD2,-,TRBJ2-2
TGCGCCAGCAGCTTGGGGGCGGGCACAGATACGCAGTATTTT,CASSLGAGTDTQYF,TRBV5-1,-,-,TRBJ2-3
TGTGCCAGCGTGGGTAACACTGAAGCTTTCTTT,CASVGNTEAFF,TRBV11-3,-,-,TRBJ1-1
TGTGCCAGCAGACTTAGGGGGTTGAACACCGGGGAGCTGTTTTTT,CASRLRGLNTGELFF,TRBV5-8,-,-,TRBJ2-2
TGTGCCAGTAGTGTCAGGGGTGGAGAAGAGACCCAGTACTTC,CASSVRGGEETQYF,TRBV19,-,few,TRBJ2-5
TGTGCCAGCTCACCACCGAACGGGAACACCATATATTTT,CASSPPNGNTIYF,TRBV18,-,-,TRBJ1-3
TGTGCCAGCGTAGGTGGGCTAGCTAGCTCCTACGAGCAGTACTTC,CASVGGLASSYEQYF,TRBV2,-,-,TRBJ2-7
TGTGCCAGCAGGAGTCAGGAAAAACTGTTTTTT,CASRSQEKLFF,TRBV6-5,-,few,TRBJ1-4
TGTGCCAGCTCACCAGCCCTTGGGTCGATCACTGAAGCTTTCTTT,CASSPALGSITEAFF,TRBV18,-,once,TRBJ1-1
TGTGCCAGCAGCCAAGATAGGCGGGGGTACACAGATACGCAGTATTTT,CASSQDRRGYTDTQYF,TRBV4-2,TRBD2,-,TRBJ2-3
TGTGCCAGCAGCTTCCTTGGGGACCGGGACTACGAGCAGTACTTC,CASSFLGDRDYEQYF,TRBV11-3,-,-,TRBJ2-7
TGCGCCAGCAGCCAAGGCAGAATGAACACTGAAGCTTTCTTT,CASSQGRMNTEAFF,TRBV4-1,-,-,TRBJ1-1
TGTGCCAGCTCGGAAAGACCCGGGGAGCTGTTTTTT,CASSERPGELFF,TRBV18,-,once,TRBJ2-2
TGTGCCAGCAGGTGGGGGGCCCGGACACAGGCTTTCTTT,CASRWGARTQAFF,TRBV6-5,-,-,TRBJ1-1
TGTGCCAGCAGTGAATGGGCGTCTCAAGAGACCCAGTACTTC,CASSEWASQETQYF,TRBV2,-,once,TRBJ2-5
TGTGCCAGCAGCTTGGGGTTTACGAATCAGCCCCAGCATTTT,CASSLGFTNQPQHF,TRBV5-6,-,-,TRBJ1-5
TGTGCCAGCAGTTACGGGCAGGCCTATGGCTACACCTTT,CASSYGQAYGYTF,TRBV6-5,-,-,TRBJ1-2
TGCGCCAGCAGCTTGGGGACCCCGAGTATAGGCGAGCAGTACTTC,CASSLGTPSIGEQYF,TRBV5-1,-,-,TRBJ2-7
TGCGCCAGCAGTGAACAAGCGAACACTGAAGCTTTCTTT,CASSEQANTEAFF,TRBV10-2,-,-,TRBJ1-1
TGTGCCAGCAGCTTTGGGACAGTCTTTGGTGGTCAGCCCCAGCATTTT,CASSFGTVFGGQPQHF,TRBV7-8,TRBD1,-,TRBJ1-5
TGTGCCAGCAGCCAAGAACCACAGGGGAAGGGCCCAGATACGCAGTATTTT,CASSQEPQGKGPDTQYF,TRBV14,TRBD1,-,TRBJ2-3
TGTGCCAGCAGCTCCGACAGGGATCAGCCCCAGCATTTT,CASSSDRDQPQHF,TRBV6-5,TRBD1,few,TRBJ1-5
TGTGCCAGCAGCTTCGGGGGGCCCCAGCCCCAGCATTTT,CASSFGGPQPQHF,TRBV7-9,-,-,TRBJ1-5
TGTGCCAGCAGTTACGTAGCGCAGGGGTACAATGAGCAGTTCTTC,CASSYVAQGYNEQFF,TRBV6-6,-,-,TRBJ2-1
TGTGCCAGCAGCTTAGTAGGGGGCACTGAAGCTTTCTTT,CASSLVGGTEAFF,TRBV11-3,-,-,TRBJ1-1
TGTGCCAGCAGCCCCGTGTTTCCAGAGACCCAGTACTTC,CASSPVFPETQYF,TRBV3-1/TRBV3-2,-,-,TRBJ2-5
TGTGCCAGCAGCCAATCGGCAGCCTCTGGAAACACCATATATTTT,CASSQSAASGNTIYF,TRBV3-1/TRBV3-2,-,-,TRBJ1-3
TGTGCCAGCACCGCCCAGGGTTACGAGCAGTACTTC,CASTAQGYEQYF,TRBV6-1,-,-,TRBJ2-7
TGTGCCAGCAGTTTATCGAGCGGGAGGGGACCATCCTACGAGCAGTACTTC,CASSLSSGRGPSYEQYF,TRBV27,TRBD2,-,TRBJ2-7
TGTGCCAGCACCGAAACAGCGGGCTACGAGCAGTACTTC,CASTETAGYEQYF,TRBV6-5,-,-,TRBJ2-7
TGTGCCAGCTCACTCCAGGCGAACACTGAAGCTTTCTTT,CASSLQANTEAFF,TRBV18,-,-,TRBJ1-1
TGTGCCATCAGTACAGCTAGCAGTAGCACAGATACGCAGTATTTT,CAISTASSSTDTQYF,TRBV10-3,-,-,TRBJ2-3
TGCGCCAGCAGCTTGGTGCGTAGCGGGTCCTGGGCAGATACGCAGTATTTT,CASSLVRSGSWADTQYF,TRBV5-1,TRBD2,once,TRBJ2-3
TGTGCCAGCAGCCGACCTTGGACAGGCCTAAATCAGCCCCAGCATTTT,CASSRPWTGLNQPQHF,TRBV6-2/TRBV6-3,TRBD1,-,TRBJ1-5
TGCGCCAGCAGCCAAGATCCGGGCGGAACTAGCACAGATACGCAGTATTTT,CASSQDPGGTSTDTQYF,TRBV4-3,-,-,TRBJ2-3
TGCGCCAGCAGCCAAGATCCGGGACAGGGGGTATCACCCCTCCACTTT,CASSQDPGQGVSPLHF,TRBV4-3,TRBD1,-,TRBJ1-6
TGTGCCAGCAGCCCCCCAGCGCCGGGACATAACTATGGCTACACCTTC,CASSPPAPGHNYGYTF,TRBV7-9,-,-,TRBJ1-2
TGCGCCAGCAGCCAACTCACAGCCCGATGGGGGACAAATTCACCCCTCCACTTT,CASSQLTARWGTNSPLHF,TRBV4-1,-,few,TRBJ1-6
TGTGCCAGCAGGAATATCGGACAGGGAGACCCACCACACTTC,CASRNIGQGDPPHF,TRBV6-5,TRBD1,-,TRBJ2-7
TGTGCCTGGACCGCCGGGGCGTACGAGCAGTACTTC,CAWTAGAYEQYF,TRBV30,-,once,TRBJ2-7
TGCGCCAGCAGCTCCCGGGACAGGGGTATAGAGACCCAGTACTTC,CASSSRDRGIETQYF,TRBV5-1,TRBD1,-,TRBJ2-5
TGTGCCAGCAGCTCAATAAACGGCCTGAGGGGGGGCGAGCAGTACTTC,CASSSINGLRGGEQYF,TRBV7-9,-,-,TRBJ2-7
TGTGCCATCAGTGTGGAGCGGGAGGGCCGCACAGATACGCAGTATTTT,CAISVEREGRTDTQYF,TRBV10-3,TRBD2,once,TRBJ2-3
TGTGCCAGCTCACCGAGGGGACAGGGGGAAGCAACTAATGAAAAACTGTTTTTT,CASSPRGQGEATNEKLFF,TRBV18,TRBD1,-,TRBJ1-4
TGCGCCAGCAGCCTGGGGGCACGGAGCACAGATACGCAGTATTTT,CASSLGARSTDTQYF,TRBV4-1,-,-,TRBJ2-3
TGTGCCTGGAGTGTAGTAGCGGGAGGACAGACTGAGCAGTTCTTC,CAWSVVAGGQTEQFF,TRBV30,TRBD2,-,TRBJ2-1
TGCGCCAGCAGCCCGAGGAAGCGGGGGGGCCAAGAGACCCAGTACTTC,CASSPRKRGGQETQYF,TRBV5-1,TRBD2,few,TRBJ2-5
TGTGCCACCAGTGATGCGAGCGGGGGGGAAGAGACCCAGTACTTC,CATSDASGGEETQYF,TRBV24-1,TRBD2,-,TRBJ2-5